This entry lists 8 T cell receptor beta chains sequenced from one sample in a study of OX40 agonist ivuxolimab in advanced cancers. The table came from immunoSEQ multiplex PCR; TCRdb's copy has only in-frame clones and leaves some out. The table lists tens of thousands of clones, about nine tenths of them singletons. This material consisted of CD4+ or CD8+ T cells sorted from blood, taken in a trial of the OX40 agonist ivuxolimab. These receptors were obtained from an adult with an advanced solid tumor such as melanoma, head and neck, liver or kidney cancer.

This chain uses TRBV11-2 with TRBJ2-5, with 14 bases that match TRBD2. With 5 bases clipped from V and 9 bases from J, the junction kept 11 bases outside the gene matches. Germline V gene data show CDR1 as SGHAT and CDR2 as FQNNGV. CDR3 size: 16 residues. The CDR3 here is CASSRGLAGEFVAQYF. The CDR3 nucleotides are TGTGCCAGCAGCCGGGGACTAGCGGGGGAGTTTGTGGCCCAGTACTTC.

In its sample, this clone was seen once. The chain links TRBV7-9 to TRBJ2-6, with D unresolved. The germline V gene has CDR1 SEHNR and CDR2 FQNEAQ (reference sequence). This CDR3 region has 15 residues. Trimming took 5 bases from V and 0 from J, leaving 8 bases between them. The CDR3 loop reads CASSAPGSGANVLTF. DNA for the CDR3: TGTGCCAGCAGCGCCCCGGGCTCTGGGGCCAACGTCCTGACTTTC.

This clone was found a few times. This chain links TRBV9 with TRBJ1-1, with TRBD1 matching 8 bases. The V gene's germline CDR1 is SGDLS and CDR2 YYNGEE. The CDR3 is 16 residues long. V shed 3 bases and J 4 bases; nucleotides not matched to a gene: 11. The CDR3, as DNA: TGTGCCAGCAGCGGAGGATCAGGGGGCCTGAGCACTGAAGCTTTCTTT. Amino acid sequence: CASSGGSGGLSTEAFF.

The chain is built from TRBV18 and TRBJ2-7; D is possibly TRBD2 (5 bases). This CDR3 region has 13 residues. Trimming removed 3 bases from V and 1 base from J, with 7 bases in between. Looked up from germline, CDR1 is KGHSH and CDR2 is LQKENI. The chain's CDR3 is CASSPQRSYEQYF. Written as DNA, the CDR3 is TGTGCCAGCTCACCCCAGCGGTCCTACGAGCAGTACTTC.

The chain joins TRBV28 to TRBJ2-7; D perhaps matches TRBD1 (6 bases). The CDR3 is 14 amino acids. From germline, CDR1 is MDHEN and CDR2 SYDVKM. Trimming took 8 bases from V and 3 from J, leaving 17 bases between them. The CDR3 DNA follows: TGTGCCAGCCGTCCGGACAGCTTAAACTACGAGCAGTACTTC. It specifies CASRPDSLNYEQYF.

This clone was seen just once. The rearrangement joins TRBV9 to TRBJ2-2; 10 nucleotides agree with TRBD1. V lost 2 bases, J lost 3 bases, and 4 bases stayed unmatched. Germline CDR1 SGDLS, CDR2 YYNGEE. This CDR3 has 16 residues. This CDR3 reads CASSVHGTGDTGELFF. CDR3 DNA sequence: TGTGCCAGCAGCGTTCACGGGACAGGGGACACCGGGGAGCTGTTTTTT.

The chain has TRBV7-9 and TRBJ1-2, with D perhaps matching TRBD1 (6 bases). CDR3 length: 13 amino acids. Germline loops: CDR1 SEHNR, CDR2 FQNEAQ (reference sequence). V lost 5 bases, J lost 6 bases, and 13 bases lay in between. CDR3 region: CASSHREFDGYTF. In DNA form, the CDR3 reads TGTGCCAGCAGCCACAGGGAGTTCGATGGCTACACCTTC.

The V gene is TRBV7-2, the J gene TRBJ1-1; D is uncertain. The length of the CDR3 is 12 residues. Trimming shortened V by 5 bases and J by 7 bases, and 11 bases separated the two germline ends. The germline gives CDR1 SGHTA, CDR2 FQGNSA. The CDR3 nucleotides are TGTGCCAGCAGCGCCACGCAGGTTGAAGCTTTCTTT. Protein: CASSATQVEAFF.